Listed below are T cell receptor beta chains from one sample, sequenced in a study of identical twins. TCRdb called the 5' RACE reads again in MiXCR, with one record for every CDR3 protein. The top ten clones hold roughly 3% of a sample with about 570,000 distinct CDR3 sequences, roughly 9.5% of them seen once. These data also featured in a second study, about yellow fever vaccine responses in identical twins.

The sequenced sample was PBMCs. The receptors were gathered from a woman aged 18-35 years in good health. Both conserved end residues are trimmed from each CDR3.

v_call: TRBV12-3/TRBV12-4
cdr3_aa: ASKSISGELF

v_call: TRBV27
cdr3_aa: ASSYRINYGYT

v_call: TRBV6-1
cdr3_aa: ASRGTSGVQETQY

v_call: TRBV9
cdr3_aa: ASSVVEGGYNEQF

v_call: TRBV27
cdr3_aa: ASGRSIPDTQY

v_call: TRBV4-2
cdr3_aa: ASSQAPRDEQF

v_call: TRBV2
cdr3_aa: ASSFLKGQGYEQY

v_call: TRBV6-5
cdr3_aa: ASITPDRAQVLTEAF

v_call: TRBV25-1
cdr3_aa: ASSEIIVGSSGNEQF

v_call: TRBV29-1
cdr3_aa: SATGQNYGYT

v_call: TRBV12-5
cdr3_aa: ASGWDREQETQY

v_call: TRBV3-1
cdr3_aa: ASSQRTGGRGAKNIQY

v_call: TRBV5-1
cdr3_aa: ASSGDSYEQY

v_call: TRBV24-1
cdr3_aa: ATSDSETSGPNNEQF

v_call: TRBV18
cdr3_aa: ASSPIGETLTDTQY

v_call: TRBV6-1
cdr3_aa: ASQGQNNNSPLH

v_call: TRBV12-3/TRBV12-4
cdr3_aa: ASSVGQQNTEAF

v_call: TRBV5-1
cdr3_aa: ASSLDKGQGKISYEQY

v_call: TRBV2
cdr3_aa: ASNRQGASTEAF

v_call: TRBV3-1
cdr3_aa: ASSPTTARTAYEQY

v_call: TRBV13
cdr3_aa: ASSLTGQGKWSGQF

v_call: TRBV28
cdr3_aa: ASNGRAEDYEQY

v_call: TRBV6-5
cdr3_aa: ASSYSAGINYGYT

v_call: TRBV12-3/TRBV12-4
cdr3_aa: ASSPQTGSGNTIY

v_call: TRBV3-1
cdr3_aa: ASSQGAGGAHTEAF

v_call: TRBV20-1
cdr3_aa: SAREGQSNQPQH

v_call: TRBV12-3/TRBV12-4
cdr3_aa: ASSGGAYGYT

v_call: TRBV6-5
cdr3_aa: ASRGQTTQY

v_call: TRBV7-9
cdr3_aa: ASSYPDKTYEQY

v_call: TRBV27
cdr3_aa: ASSLLGTGDNEQF

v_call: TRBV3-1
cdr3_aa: ASSFALATTGELF

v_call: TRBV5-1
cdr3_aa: ASSSLGQNQETQY

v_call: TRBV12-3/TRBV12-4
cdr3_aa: ASSLVVSVQNTGELF

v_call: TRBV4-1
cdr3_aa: ASMGSGGNEQF

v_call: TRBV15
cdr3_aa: ATSRDSSNQPQH

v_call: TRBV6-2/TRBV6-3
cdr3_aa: ASSYSGYQETQY

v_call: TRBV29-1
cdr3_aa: SVDVSGTLYGYT

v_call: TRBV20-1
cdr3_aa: SARGGAEAF

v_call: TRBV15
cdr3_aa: ATSRDPLLAGVYNEQF

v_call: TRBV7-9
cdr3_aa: ASSKGTYEQY

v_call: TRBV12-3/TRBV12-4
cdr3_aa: ASSRIAGEGYEQF

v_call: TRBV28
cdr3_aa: ASRESSGIGGELF

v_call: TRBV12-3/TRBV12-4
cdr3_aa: ASSPRIGGKENEQY

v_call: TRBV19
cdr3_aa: ASTSPSGGGQF

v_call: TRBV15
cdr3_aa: ATRGGAFNTGELF

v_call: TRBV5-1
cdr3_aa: ASSFGGRNQPQH

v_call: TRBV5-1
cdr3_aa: ASSLGASGRPSEQF

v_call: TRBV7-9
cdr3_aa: ASSRDDEQY

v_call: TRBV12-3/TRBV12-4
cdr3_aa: ASRTLPRGNSPLH

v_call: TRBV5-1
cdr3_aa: ASSLAGQVYNEQF

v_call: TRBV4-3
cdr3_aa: ASSQSVIGAGNTEAF

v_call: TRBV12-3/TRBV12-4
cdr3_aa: ASGAGFGANVLT

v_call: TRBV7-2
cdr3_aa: ASSPDMRQNEQY